Sequencing of this T cell receptor (beta chain) was carried out in a study of cytomegalovirus exposure and HLA in healthy donors. About the research overall: Earlier work reported approximately 100 million unique TCR beta sequences from some 170 million T cells.

Study-level results: Previous analysis showed most TCR beta V segments were productive about 90% or about 30% of the time.

CDR3 size: 15 residues. Germline CDR1 and CDR2: GTSNPN and SVGIG (reference sequence). The V gene end was trimmed by 0 bases and the J gene end by 3 bases; junction bases not matched to a gene: 5. The PCR made use of 60 Vbeta and 13 Jbeta primers. Profiling relied on immunoSEQ multiplex PCR, and the TCRdb table lists in-frame clones only, not all of them. The data show approximately 140,000 clones, with about four fifths seen just once and roughly 6% held by the top ten. Unrecorded immune exposure was likely among donors, who were nominally healthy when sampled. Concerning this clone itself: Its antigen is as yet unknown.

The sequencing input was PBMCs. The chain is built from TRBV30 and TRBJ2-1; 7 bases agree with TRBD2. The TCR was taken from a middle-aged woman in good health and CMV-seropositive. DNA of the CDR3: TGTGCCTGGAGTGTAGCGGGAACGGTCTACAATGAGCAGTTCTTC. Translated: CAWSVAGTVYNEQFF.